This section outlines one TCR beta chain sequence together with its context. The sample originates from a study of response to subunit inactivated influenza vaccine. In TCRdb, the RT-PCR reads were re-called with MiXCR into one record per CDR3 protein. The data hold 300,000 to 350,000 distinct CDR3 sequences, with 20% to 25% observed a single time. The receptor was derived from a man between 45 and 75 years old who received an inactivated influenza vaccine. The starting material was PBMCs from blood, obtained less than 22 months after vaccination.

CDR3 nucleotide sequence: TGCAGTGACTTCGACAGGAGCACAGATACGCAGTATTTT. It encodes CSDFDRSTDTQYF. This chain links TRBV29-1 with TRBJ2-3, with D possibly TRBD1 on 6 matching bases. Germline CDR1 is SQVTM and CDR2 is ANQGSEA. The CDR3 has 13 amino acids.